This T cell receptor beta chain came from a study of shared clonotypes between healthy human individuals. Repertoires were generated with immunoSEQ multiplex PCR, while TCRdb's copy carries only in-frame clones and drops some. Of 1,100,000 or so clones in the sample, around 78% are singletons; the top ten hold more than 0.5%. The germline V gene has CDR1 MNHNS and CDR2 SASEGT. The V end lost 4 bases, the J end lost 5 bases, and 13 bases lay between the germline ends. This CDR3 is 14 amino acids long. The sequenced sample was memory CD4+ T cells from PBMCs. Described subset: CD45RA-negative fraction. This sequence was found in a young man in good health. Some clones in this sample may be carry-over from other donors' samples. This chain connects TRBV6-1 to TRBJ2-3; D may be TRBD1 (6 bases). The CDR3: CASSVQGSGDTQYF. The CDR3 nucleotides are TGTGCCAGCAGTGTACAGGGTAGTGGAGATACGCAGTATTTT.